This TCR beta chain emerged from a study of cytomegalovirus exposure and HLA in healthy donors. Worth noting for this clone: As yet, its antigen is unknown.

The CDR3 is 12 amino acids. Trimming cost V 4 bases and J 12 bases; bases outside gene matches: 2. The V gene's germline CDR1 is MNHEY and CDR2 SVGAGI. With 60 Vbeta and 13 Jbeta primers, the PCR was carried out. The repertoire was sequenced with immunoSEQ multiplex PCR; TCRdb's copy has only in-frame clones and lacks some. The table includes about 140,000 clones, approximately 87% detected once. Study-level findings and limits: Later analysis showed TCR association rates varying by HLA locus, highest for DRB1 and lowest for HLA-C.

Healthy people donating bone marrow made up the donors. This clonotype originated in a woman in her twenties or thirties in good health and CMV-seronegative. The sequenced sample was PBMCs. V gene TRBV6-5 combines with J gene TRBJ2-1; TRBD2 matches at 11 bases. CDR3 coding DNA: TGTGCCAGCAGTTTAGCGGGAGGGGGGCAGTTCTTC. Translating gives CASSLAGGGQFF.